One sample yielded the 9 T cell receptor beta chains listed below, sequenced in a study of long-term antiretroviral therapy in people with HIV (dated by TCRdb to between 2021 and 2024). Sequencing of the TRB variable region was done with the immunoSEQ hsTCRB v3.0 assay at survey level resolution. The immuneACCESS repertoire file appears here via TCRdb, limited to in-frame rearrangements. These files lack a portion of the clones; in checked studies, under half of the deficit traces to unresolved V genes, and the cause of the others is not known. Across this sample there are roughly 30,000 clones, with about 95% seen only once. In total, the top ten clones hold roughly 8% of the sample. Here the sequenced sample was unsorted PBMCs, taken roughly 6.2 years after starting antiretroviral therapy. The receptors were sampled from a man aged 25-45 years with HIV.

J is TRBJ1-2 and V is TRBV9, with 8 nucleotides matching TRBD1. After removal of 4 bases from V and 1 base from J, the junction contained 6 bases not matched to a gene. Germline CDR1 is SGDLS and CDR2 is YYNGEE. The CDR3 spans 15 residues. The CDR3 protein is CASSSRGRGNYGYTF. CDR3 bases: TGTGCCAGCAGCAGCAGGGGGCGCGGTAACTATGGCTACACCTTC.

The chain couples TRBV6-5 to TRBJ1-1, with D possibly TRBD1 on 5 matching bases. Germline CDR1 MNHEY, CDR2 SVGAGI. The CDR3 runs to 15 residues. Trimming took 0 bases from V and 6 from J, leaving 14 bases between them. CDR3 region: CASSYSRDPWAEAFF. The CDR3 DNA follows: TGTGCCAGCAGTTACTCAAGGGACCCGTGGGCTGAAGCTTTCTTT.

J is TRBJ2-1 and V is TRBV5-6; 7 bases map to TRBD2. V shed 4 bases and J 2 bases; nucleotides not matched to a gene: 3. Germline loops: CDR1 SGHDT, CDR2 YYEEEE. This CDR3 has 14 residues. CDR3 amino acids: CASSGGTTYNEQFF. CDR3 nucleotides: TGTGCCAGCAGCGGTGGGACTACCTACAATGAGCAGTTCTTC.

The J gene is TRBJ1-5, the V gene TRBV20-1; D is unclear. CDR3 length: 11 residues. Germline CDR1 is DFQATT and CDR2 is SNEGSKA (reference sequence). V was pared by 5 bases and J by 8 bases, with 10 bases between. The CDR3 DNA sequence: TGCAGTGCTGCCCACGGGGAGCCCCAGCATTTT. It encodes CSAAHGEPQHF.

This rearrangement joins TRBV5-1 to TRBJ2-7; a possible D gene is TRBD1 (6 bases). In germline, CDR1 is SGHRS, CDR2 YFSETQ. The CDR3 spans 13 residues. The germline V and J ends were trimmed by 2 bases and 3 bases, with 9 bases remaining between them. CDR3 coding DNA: TGCGCCAGCAGCTTTTTACAGGGCTACGAGCAGTACTTC. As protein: CASSFLQGYEQYF.

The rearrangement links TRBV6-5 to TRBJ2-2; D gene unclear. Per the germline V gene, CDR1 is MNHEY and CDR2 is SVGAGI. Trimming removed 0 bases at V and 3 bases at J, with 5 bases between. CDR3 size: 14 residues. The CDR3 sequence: CASSYSKDTGELFF. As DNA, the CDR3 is TGTGCCAGCAGTTACTCGAAAGACACCGGGGAGCTGTTTTTT.

This CDR3 reads CASSLTPSEGPNYGYTF. The CDR3 region has the DNA TGTGCCAGCAGCTTAACCCCATCAGAGGGGCCTAACTATGGCTACACCTTC. The chain employs TRBV7-9 and TRBJ1-2, with TRBD1 as a possible D gene (5 bases). Trimming shortened V by 2 bases and J by 0 bases, and 16 bases separated the two germline ends. Germline loops: CDR1 SEHNR, CDR2 FQNEAQ (reference sequence). This CDR3 region has 17 residues.

CDR3 sequence: CAWRMTGTEAFF. Here the CDR3 DNA reads TGTGCCTGGCGCATGACCGGCACTGAAGCTTTCTTT. The V gene is TRBV30, the J gene TRBJ1-1; D call uncertain. The CDR3 sequence is 12 residues long. The germline CDR1 and CDR2 sequences are GTSNPN and SVGIG (reference sequence). The V end lost 5 bases, the J end lost 4 bases, and 11 bases lay between the germline ends.

CDR3 in amino acids: CASSEGPFSGRSPLHF. Written as DNA, the CDR3 is TGTGCCAGCAGTGAAGGCCCTTTTTCAGGGCGGTCACCCCTCCACTTT. This chain connects TRBV6-1 to TRBJ1-6; perhaps TRBD1 as D (5 bases). V dropped 1 base and J dropped 10 bases, with 17 bases sitting between them. The germline CDR1 and CDR2 sequences are MNHNS and SASEGT. CDR3 length: 16 amino acids.